The 22 T cell receptor beta chains presented below share a single source sample, sequenced in a study of T cells in Graves' hyperthyroidism and ophthalmopathy. TCR beta CDR3 regions were amplified from RNA transcripts. TCR CDR3 underwent first-round RT-PCR with the HTBI primer set. Via MiXCR, TCRdb re-called the multiplex PCR reads, giving one row per CDR3 protein. This table has over 200,000 distinct CDR3 sequences, around 20% appearing once. The sample consisted of blood. These receptors originate from a man aged 40-55 years with Graves' hyperthyroidism.

This clonotype was counted at least ten times. The chain is built from TRBV20-1 and TRBJ2-1; the D gene is possibly TRBD2 (7 bases). The CDR3 consists of 12 residues. Trimming pared 2 bases from V and 7 bases from J, leaving 9 bases between. Germline values: CDR1 DFQATT, CDR2 SNEGSKA (reference sequence). CDR3 loop: CSARKGGNEQFF. CDR3 nucleotides: TGCAGTGCTAGAAAGGGGGGGAATGAGCAGTTCTTC.

Ten or more counts support this clonotype. The chain links TRBV2 to TRBJ2-7; 10 positions agree with TRBD1. The CDR3 runs to 14 residues. Germline lookup yields CDR1 SNHLY and CDR2 FYNNEI. V was clipped by 3 bases and J by 5 bases; unmatched bases: 4. The CDR3 DNA sequence: TGTGCCAGCAGTGACCGGACAGGGGGTCACGAGCAGTACTTC. This translates into CASSDRTGGHEQYF.

This clonotype showed up just once. The V and J genes are TRBV19 and TRBJ1-6; 7 bases are shared with TRBD1. CDR3 length: 14 residues. From germline, CDR1 is LNHDA and CDR2 SQIVND (reference sequence). With V trimmed by 6 bases and J by 5 bases, 4 bases remained unmatched. This CDR3 is CASRTGTDNSPLHF. CDR3 in DNA: TGTGCCAGTAGGACCGGGACAGATAATTCACCCCTCCACTTT.

At least ten counts were recorded for this clonotype. This rearrangement joins TRBV20-1 to TRBJ1-1; TRBD1 is a possible D gene (5 bases). This CDR3 contains 13 residues. The ends were cut back, 6 bases at V and 4 bases at J, with 15 bases in the middle. The V gene's germline CDR1 is DFQATT and CDR2 SNEGSKA (reference sequence). The CDR3 is CSARYGGTTEAFF. CDR3 nucleotides: TGCAGTGCCCGATATGGGGGTACCACTGAAGCTTTCTTT.

This clonotype was recorded at least ten times. V gene TRBV11-2 combines with J gene TRBJ2-5, with 8 bases that match TRBD2. CDR1 and CDR2 (germline): SGHAT, FQNNGV. The CDR3 is made up of 14 amino acids. Unmatched junction bases numbered 11, after V lost 5 bases and J lost 9 bases. The CDR3 nucleotides read TGTGCCAGCAGCCAGGTCCCAGCGGGGGCCCCCCAGTACTTC. As protein: CASSQVPAGAPQYF.

V gene TRBV6-1 combines with J gene TRBJ2-7, with D perhaps TRBD1 (6 bases). This CDR3 has 16 residues. Looked up from germline, CDR1 is MNHNS and CDR2 is SASEGT. The germline V and J ends were trimmed by 7 bases and 3 bases, with 22 bases remaining between them. Written as DNA, the CDR3 is TGTGCCAGCACTCCGTTCGGGGCAGGGGAGATCTACGAGCAGTACTTC. Its translation is CASTPFGAGEIYEQYF.

This clonotype was found many times. The rearrangement uses TRBV11-2 and TRBJ2-1, with 8 bases identical to TRBD1. The CDR3 sequence is 14 residues long. Germline lookup yields CDR1 SGHAT and CDR2 FQNNGV. After removal of 5 bases from V and 7 bases from J, the junction contained 7 bases not matched to a gene. The CDR3 DNA reads as TGTGCCAGCAGCACCCTGACAGGGGATAATGAGCAGTTCTTC. It specifies CASSTLTGDNEQFF.

This clonotype showed up many times. This chain connects TRBV7-2 to TRBJ2-3; 9 positions match TRBD1. The germline CDR1 and CDR2 sequences are SGHTA and FQGNSA. The junction had 8 bases not matched to a gene; V was cut back by 5 bases and J by 2 bases. This CDR3 has 16 amino acids. The CDR3 nucleotides are TGTGCCAGCAGCCCCCCGGGACAGGGATACACAGATACGCAGTATTTT. It yields the protein CASSPPGQGYTDTQYF.

The table lists this clonotype with a few counts. Here the CDR3 DNA reads TGTGCCACCAGACCAGGGGGCGCAGGGGGCTACACCTTC. Residues: CATRPGGAGGYTF. V is TRBV24-1 and J is TRBJ1-2; TRBD1 agrees at 8 bases. The CDR3 runs to 13 residues. Germline loops: CDR1 KGHDR, CDR2 SFDVKD. The trim removed 7 bases at V and 8 bases at J, leaving 8 bases unmatched.

This clonotype came up many times. This chain links TRBV11-3 with TRBJ2-3; D remains unclear. Trimming cost V 5 bases and J 4 bases, with 16 bases left between them. The CDR3 is 15 amino acids. Germline V gene sequence: CDR1 SGHNT, CDR2 YENEEA. The chain's CDR3 is CASSASPGWADTQYF. The CDR3, as DNA: TGTGCCAGCAGCGCCAGTCCAGGTTGGGCAGATACGCAGTATTTT.

This clonotype was counted ten times or more. The chain couples TRBV28 to TRBJ2-7, with D unclear. From germline, CDR1 is MDHEN and CDR2 SYDVKM. V was cut by 3 bases and J by 2 bases, with 11 bases left in between. This CDR3 is built from 14 residues. Here the CDR3 DNA reads TGTGCCAGCAGTTTGGGTATAAGGACCTACGAGCAGTACTTC. Protein sequence: CASSLGIRTYEQYF.

This chain links TRBV18 with TRBJ1-1; D is undetermined. This CDR3 has 13 amino acids. Trimming pared 5 bases from V and 0 bases from J, leaving 7 bases between. Per germline, CDR1 KGHSH and CDR2 LQKENI. The CDR3 is CASSEAMNTEAFF. CDR3 nucleotides: TGTGCCAGCTCAGAGGCCATGAACACTGAAGCTTTCTTT.

This clonotype appeared many times. This sequence joins TRBV28 and TRBJ2-3, with 12 positions matching TRBD2. V lost 0 bases and J lost 0; bases outside the gene matches: 4. CDR1 MDHEN and CDR2 SYDVKM come from the germline V gene. The CDR3 has 18 residues. The DNA for the CDR3 is TGTGCCAGCAGTTTATGGACTAGCGGGGGCACTAGCACAGATACGCAGTATTTT. This codes for CASSLWTSGGTSTDTQYF.

The rearrangement joins TRBV3-1 to TRBJ2-7; D might be TRBD1 or TRBD2, each matching 5 bases. The CDR3 has 19 amino acids. The V and J ends lost 0 bases and 0 bases respectively, with 21 bases between them. Per the germline V gene, CDR1 is LGHDT and CDR2 is YNNKEL (reference sequence). The CDR3 protein is CASSQDEGRGATSSYEQYF. The CDR3, as DNA: TGTGCCAGCAGCCAAGATGAGGGGCGAGGGGCGACAAGCTCCTACGAGCAGTACTTC.

This clonotype was counted between two and nine times. J is TRBJ1-2 and V is TRBV2; D is unclear. CDR3 length: 10 residues. Germline loops: CDR1 SNHLY, CDR2 FYNNEI. Trimming stripped 11 bases from V and 14 bases from J, with 18 bases between. CDR3 bases: TGTGCCGCGGCGGAGGGTTTAGTAACCTTC. As protein: CAAAEGLVTF.

CDR3 bases: TGTGCCAGCAGCCAAGAGGGACAGGGGGCTGATGGCTACACCTTC. Residues: CASSQEGQGADGYTF. V usage is TRBV4-2 and J usage is TRBJ1-2, with 12 positions matching TRBD1. J gave up 6 bases and V 0 bases, and 2 bases lay outside the gene matches. CDR1 is LGHNA, CDR2 YNFKEQ, per germline. The CDR3 length is 15 residues.

Ten or more counts support this clonotype. The rearrangement links TRBV6-2 or TRBV6-3 to TRBJ2-3; D is unresolved. The CDR3 contains 12 residues. V lost 5 bases and J lost 6, with 9 bases in between. The V gene's germline CDR1 is MNHEY and CDR2 SVGEGT. CDR3 bases: TGTGCCAGCAGTGGTCTACTTGATACGCAGTATTTT. It yields the protein CASSGLLDTQYF.

In this sample, this clonotype turned up many times. The chain combines TRBV7-9 with TRBJ2-1, with D uncertain. Germline CDR1 and CDR2: SEHNR and FQNEAQ (reference sequence). The CDR3 sequence is 11 residues long. Trimming took off 4 bases at V and 12 bases at J, with 10 bases between the two ends. The CDR3 loop reads CASSYTPGQFF. CDR3 bases: TGTGCCAGCAGCTACACGCCAGGGCAGTTCTTC.

This clonotype was seen more than once but under ten times. Since a much larger clone is just one base distant, this may be a read error. The chain combines TRBV7-3 with TRBJ2-2, with D tentatively TRBD1 (6 bases). This CDR3 contains 17 residues. Germline assignment: CDR1 SGHTA and CDR2 FQGTGA. This CDR3 reads CASNLRWGQWRTGELFF. CDR3 coding DNA: TGTGCCAGCAACTTACGTTGGGGGCAGTGGAGGACCGGGGAGCTGTTTTTT. Filled out from reference TRBV7-3 and TRBJ2-2, the complete variable domain reads GAGVSQTPSNKVTEKGKYVELRCDPISGHTALYWYRQSLGQGPEFLIYFQGTGAADDSGLPNDRFFAVRPEGSVSTLKIQRTERGDSAVYLCASNLRWGQWRTGELFFGEGSRLTVL.

V is TRBV24-1 and J is TRBJ2-2; D remains ambiguous. V was clipped by 5 bases and J by 6 bases, with 6 bases between them. Germline values: CDR1 KGHDR, CDR2 SFDVKD. This CDR3 comprises 12 residues. CDR3 nucleotides: TGTGCCACCAGTGGGGATGCCGGGGAGCTGTTTTTT. It specifies CATSGDAGELFF.

About this clonotype: This may be a read error: a much more frequent sequence differs by one nucleotide. The chain uses TRBV18 and TRBJ1-5; tentatively, D is TRBD1 (5 bases). In germline, CDR1 is KGHSH, CDR2 LQKENI. The CDR3 consists of 14 residues. This CDR3 is CASSSQMTGQLQHF. The DNA of the CDR3 is TGTGCCAGCTCATCCCAAATGACGGGGCAGCTCCAGCATTTT.

This clonotype was counted between two and nine times. The chain uses TRBV6-4 and TRBJ1-2; D may be TRBD1 (6 bases). The CDR3 runs 14 residues. V dropped 6 bases and J dropped 3 bases, with 14 bases sitting between them. Germline CDR1 MRHNA, CDR2 SNTAGT. The CDR3 reads CASSQDRGDYGYTF. The CDR3 nucleotides read TGTGCCAGCAGCCAGGACAGAGGGGACTATGGCTACACCTTC.